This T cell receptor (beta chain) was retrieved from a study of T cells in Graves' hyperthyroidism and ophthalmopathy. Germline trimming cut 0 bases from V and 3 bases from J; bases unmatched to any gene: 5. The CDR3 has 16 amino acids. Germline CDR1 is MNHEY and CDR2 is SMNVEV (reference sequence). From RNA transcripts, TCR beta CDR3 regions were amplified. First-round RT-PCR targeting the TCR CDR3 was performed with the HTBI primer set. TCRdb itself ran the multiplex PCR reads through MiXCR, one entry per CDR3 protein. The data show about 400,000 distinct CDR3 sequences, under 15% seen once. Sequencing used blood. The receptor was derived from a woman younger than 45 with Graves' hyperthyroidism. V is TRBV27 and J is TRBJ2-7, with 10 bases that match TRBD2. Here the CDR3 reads CASSLSSASGSYEQYF. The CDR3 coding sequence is TGTGCCAGCAGTTTATCGTCGGCTAGCGGGAGCTACGAGCAGTACTTC.